The entry that follows covers one T cell receptor (beta chain) sequence. Antigen specificity is unknown. At one end, the junction sequence differs from germline, possibly due to a read error. The source of the sample is a study of glioma-infiltrating T cells after dendritic cell vaccination. Study as a whole: Dendritic cell vaccination trial patients had either newly diagnosed or recurrent glioblastoma. Patients received autologous tumor lysate-pulsed dendritic cell vaccination between the early 2000s and the early 2010s. Findings and limits, study-wide: Survival was not directly related to TCR clonality in these patients. Complete blood and tumor specimen sets were limited to few patients.

Libraries were prepared by immunoSEQ multiplex PCR; TCRdb keeps only in-frame clonotypes and omits some of them. The data contain just under 100,000 clones, 65% to 85% of them singletons. Time point described: after dendritic cell vaccination, including at tumor progression/relapse. The CDR3 spans 16 residues. Germline CDR1 MGHRA, CDR2 YSYEKL. Specimen: blood, collected after dendritic cell vaccination. This chain connects TRBV4-1 to TRBJ2-1; tentative D call: TRBD2 (6 bases). The sequence derives from a human donor with glioblastoma. CDR3 residues: CVSSRAGTSYGNEQFF. CDR3 in DNA: TGCGTCAGCAGCCGGGCCGGGACTTCCTACGGTAATGAGCAGTTCTTC.